The rows below give T cell receptor beta chains drawn from one sample of a study of human T cells and chemical hapten exposure. Each CDR3 protein is one row after TCRdb ran MiXCR on the RACE reads. The sample gives more than 300,000 distinct CDR3 sequences, 4.5% to 7% of which show up once; about 8.2% is in the top ten. The specimen was whole blood, collected in connection with sensitization to the hapten diphenylcyclopropenone (DPC). These TCRs come from a woman younger than 35 with alopecia areata. Some clones in this sample may be carry-over from other donors' samples. CDR3s include the opening cysteine and the closing phenylalanine or tryptophan. D genes are given only for firm matches. Some rows mark clone size as missing; the rest say once, few, many or name a class of expanded clone.

>many|TRBV28|.|TRBJ1-4
TGTGCCAGCAGTTTATTACGGGTCCGTGGACTGGTAACTAATGAAAAACTGTTTTTT
CASSLLRVRGLVTNEKLFF
>few|TRBV28|TRBD1|TRBJ2-7
TGTGCCTACGGGACAGACGAAGCCTACGAGCAGTACTTC
CAYGTDEAYEQYF
>many|TRBV7-8|.|TRBJ1-4
TGTGCCAGCAGCTCCCGGTTGGCTAATGAAAAACTGTTTTTT
CASSSRLANEKLFF
>few|TRBV14|TRBD1|TRBJ2-2
TGTGCCAGCAGCCTGTCACGACAGGGGACGAACACCGGGGAGCTGTTTTTT
CASSLSRQGTNTGELFF
>many|TRBV2|TRBD1|TRBJ1-4
TGTGCCAGCAGTGTTCTATTGGGACAGGGAGGAAAACTGTTTTTT
CASSVLLGQGGKLFF
>many|TRBV5-1|.|TRBJ2-1
TGCGCCAGCAGCTCCGGTGGCGCCCCCTATTACAATGAGCAGTTCTTC
CASSSGGAPYYNEQFF
>few|TRBV27|.|TRBJ1-5
TGTGCCAGCAGTTTATCGGCGGAAGGGCGGTTACGGCCCCAGCATTTT
CASSLSAEGRLRPQHF
>.|TRBV4-3|TRBD2|TRBJ2-7
TGCGCCAGCAGCCCTCAACTACCAACCGGGACTAGGTTTTACGAGCAGTACTTC
CASSPQLPTGTRFYEQYF
>many|TRBV6-5|.|TRBJ1-6
TGTGCCAGCAGCCAGCAGGGGTCCCAAATCTCTTCACCCCTCCACTTT
CASSQQGSQISSPLHF
>few|TRBV6-6|TRBD2|TRBJ2-7
TGTGCCAGCAGTTCCCGACTAGCGGGGGGTCTCTACGAGCAGTACTTC
CASSSRLAGGLYEQYF
>.|TRBV27|TRBD1|TRBJ1-1
TGTGCCAACCGGGACAGGGGGAGAACTGAAGCTTTCTTT
CANRDRGRTEAFF
>many|TRBV6-2/TRBV6-3|.|TRBJ2-1
TGTGCCAGCAGTTACTGGCATGCGGGTGAGCAGTTCTTC
CASSYWHAGEQFF
>many|TRBV7-2|TRBD1|TRBJ2-4
TGTGCCAGCAGCTTAGGGACAGGGGTACGCTTTCAGTACTTC
CASSLGTGVRFQYF
>.|TRBV20-1|TRBD2|TRBJ2-7
TGCAGTGCTCCAAAACTAGCGGGAATCTACGAGCAGTACTTC
CSAPKLAGIYEQYF
>.|TRBV5-6|.|TRBJ1-1
TGTGCCAGCAGCCACCTAACAGGGTATACTGAAGCTTTCTTT
CASSHLTGYTEAFF
>few|TRBV20-1|.|TRBJ1-6
TGCAGTGCTAGAGTCCCAGGGGCGGTAGGTTCACCCCTCCACTTT
CSARVPGAVGSPLHF
>many|TRBV2|.|TRBJ2-3
TGTGCCAGCAGTGAAGAGGCTAGTGATGCCTGGGGCACAGATACGCAGTATTTT
CASSEEASDAWGTDTQYF
>many|TRBV29-1|.|TRBJ1-3
TGCAGCGTTGGCGTCTCTGGAAACACCATATATTTT
CSVGVSGNTIYF
>many|TRBV2|.|TRBJ1-4
TGTGCCAGCACTCCCTTGGGGGGGGGGCAGAGGGAAAAACTGTTTTTT
CASTPLGGGQREKLFF
>many|TRBV5-1|TRBD1|TRBJ2-7
TGCGCCAGCAGCTCCCGGGACAGGGCCTACGAGCAGTACTTC
CASSSRDRAYEQYF
>few|TRBV4-3|TRBD2|TRBJ2-5
TGCGCCAGCAGCCAATCCGGGGGGTACCAAGAGACCCAGTACTTC
CASSQSGGYQETQYF
>.|TRBV11-3|.|TRBJ1-1
TGTGCCAGCAGCGAAAACCCAGGGGACACTGAAGCTTTCTTT
CASSENPGDTEAFF